Listed here are 2 T cell receptor beta chains from one sample, sequenced in a study of shared clonotypes between healthy human individuals. Profiled with immunoSEQ multiplex PCR; TCRdb holds only in-frame clones, not every one. The repertoire holds more than 2 million clones, with just under 95% as singletons. Naive CD8 cells comprised CD45RO-negative, CCR7-positively selected cells, excluding terminally differentiated effector memory CD45RA+ cells. Material: naive CD8+ T cells sorted from blood. These TCRs come from a man aged 18 to 29 in good health.

This clone was counted only a few times. This chain uses TRBV10-2 with TRBJ2-7; D ambiguous. Germline CDR1 and CDR2: WSHSY and SAAADI. Trimming cost V 3 bases and J 4 bases, with 10 bases left between them. This CDR3 comprises 13 residues. The CDR3 loop reads CASSEAPPYEQYF. The CDR3 region has the DNA TGCGCCAGCAGTGAAGCACCACCGTACGAGCAGTACTTC.

The V call is TRBV11-2, the J call TRBJ1-3; no firm D call. Germline CDR1 reads SGHAT; CDR2 reads FQNNGV. CDR3 length equals 15 residues. Trimming took off 0 bases at V and 7 bases at J, with 13 bases between the two ends. CDR3 loop: CASSLEYMTPNTIYF. As DNA, the CDR3 is TGTGCCAGCAGCTTAGAATACATGACGCCCAACACCATATATTTT.